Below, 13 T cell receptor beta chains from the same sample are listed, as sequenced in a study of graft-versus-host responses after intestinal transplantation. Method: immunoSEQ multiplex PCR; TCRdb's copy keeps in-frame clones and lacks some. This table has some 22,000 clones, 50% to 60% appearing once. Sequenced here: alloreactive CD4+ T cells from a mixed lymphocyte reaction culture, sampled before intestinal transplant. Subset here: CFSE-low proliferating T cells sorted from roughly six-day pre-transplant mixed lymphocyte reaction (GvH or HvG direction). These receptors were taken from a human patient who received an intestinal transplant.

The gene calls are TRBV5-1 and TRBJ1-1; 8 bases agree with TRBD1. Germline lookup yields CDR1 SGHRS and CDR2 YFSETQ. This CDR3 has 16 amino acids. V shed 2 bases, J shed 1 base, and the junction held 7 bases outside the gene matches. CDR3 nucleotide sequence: TGCGCCAGCAGCTTTACAGGGGGGACGTGGAACACTGAAGCTTTCTTT. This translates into CASSFTGGTWNTEAFF.

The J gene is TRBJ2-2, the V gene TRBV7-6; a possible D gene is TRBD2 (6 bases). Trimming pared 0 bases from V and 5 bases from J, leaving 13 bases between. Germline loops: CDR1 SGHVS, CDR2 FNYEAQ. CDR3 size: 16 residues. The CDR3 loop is CASSLAGSGVTGELFF. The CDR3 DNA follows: TGTGCCAGCAGCTTAGCAGGGTCGGGGGTGACCGGGGAGCTGTTTTTT.

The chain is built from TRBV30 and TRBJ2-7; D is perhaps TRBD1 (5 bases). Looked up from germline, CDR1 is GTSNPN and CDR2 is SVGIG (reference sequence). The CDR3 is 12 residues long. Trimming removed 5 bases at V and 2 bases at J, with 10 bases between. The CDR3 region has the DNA TGTGCCTGGGGTCGACAGACCTACGAGCAGTACTTC. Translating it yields CAWGRQTYEQYF.

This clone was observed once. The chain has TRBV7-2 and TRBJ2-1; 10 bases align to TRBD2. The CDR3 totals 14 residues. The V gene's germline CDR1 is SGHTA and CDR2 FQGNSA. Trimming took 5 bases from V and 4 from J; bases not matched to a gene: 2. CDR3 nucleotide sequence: TGTGCCAGCAGCCGGACTAGCGGATACAATGAGCAGTTCTTC. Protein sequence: CASSRTSGYNEQFF.

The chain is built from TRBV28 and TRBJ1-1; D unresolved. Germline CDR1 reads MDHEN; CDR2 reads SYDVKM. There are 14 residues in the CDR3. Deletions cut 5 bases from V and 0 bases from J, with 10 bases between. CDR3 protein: CASSTFTVNTEAFF. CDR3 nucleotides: TGTGCCAGCAGTACCTTCACAGTGAACACTGAAGCTTTCTTT.

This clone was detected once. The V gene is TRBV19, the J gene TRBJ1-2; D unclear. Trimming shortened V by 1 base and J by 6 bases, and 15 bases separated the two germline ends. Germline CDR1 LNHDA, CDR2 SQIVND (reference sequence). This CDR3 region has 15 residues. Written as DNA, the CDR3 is TGTGCCAGTAGTATAGGGGAGACGAGCTACCATGGCTACACCTTC. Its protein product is CASSIGETSYHGYTF.

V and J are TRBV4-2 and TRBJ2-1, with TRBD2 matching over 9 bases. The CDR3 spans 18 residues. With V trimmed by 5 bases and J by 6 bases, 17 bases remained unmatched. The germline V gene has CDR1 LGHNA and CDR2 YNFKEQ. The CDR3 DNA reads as TGTGCCAGCAGCTTTCTGTACCCCCGTGCGGGAGGGATCAATGAGCAGTTCTTC. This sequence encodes CASSFLYPRAGGINEQFF.

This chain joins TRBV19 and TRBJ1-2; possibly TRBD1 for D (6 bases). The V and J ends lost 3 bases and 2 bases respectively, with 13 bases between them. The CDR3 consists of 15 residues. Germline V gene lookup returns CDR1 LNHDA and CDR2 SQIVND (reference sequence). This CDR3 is CASSMAGAPNYGYTF. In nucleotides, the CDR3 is TGTGCCAGTAGTATGGCGGGGGCTCCAAACTATGGCTACACCTTC.

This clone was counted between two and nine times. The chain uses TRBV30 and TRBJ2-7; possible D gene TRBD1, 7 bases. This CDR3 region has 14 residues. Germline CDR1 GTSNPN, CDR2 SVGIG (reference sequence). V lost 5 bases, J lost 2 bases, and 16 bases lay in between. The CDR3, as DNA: TGTGCCTGGGGAGGTCAGGGGGGCCCCTACGAGCAGTACTTC. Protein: CAWGGQGGPYEQYF.

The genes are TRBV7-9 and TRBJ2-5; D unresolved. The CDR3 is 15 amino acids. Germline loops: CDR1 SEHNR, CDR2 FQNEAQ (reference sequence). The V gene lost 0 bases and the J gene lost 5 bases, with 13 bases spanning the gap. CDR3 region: CASSLATVPGETQYF. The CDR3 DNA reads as TGTGCCAGCAGCTTAGCGACGGTCCCCGGGGAGACCCAGTACTTC.

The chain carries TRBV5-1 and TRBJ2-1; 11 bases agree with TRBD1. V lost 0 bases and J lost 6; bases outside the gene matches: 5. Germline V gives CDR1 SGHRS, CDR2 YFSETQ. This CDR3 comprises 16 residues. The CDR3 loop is CASSLVGQGVGNEQFF. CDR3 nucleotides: TGCGCCAGCAGCTTGGTGGGACAGGGGGTCGGCAATGAGCAGTTCTTC. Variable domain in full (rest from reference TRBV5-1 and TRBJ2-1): KAGVTQTPRYLIKTRGQQVTLSCSPISGHRSVSWYQQTPGQGLQFLFEYFSETQRNKGNFPGRFSGRQFSNSRSEMNVSTLELGDSALYLCASSLVGQGVGNEQFFGPGTRLTVL.

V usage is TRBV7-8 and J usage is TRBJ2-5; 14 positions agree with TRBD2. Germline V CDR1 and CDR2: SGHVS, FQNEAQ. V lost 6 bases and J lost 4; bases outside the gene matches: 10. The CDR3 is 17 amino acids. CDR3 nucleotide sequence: TGTGCCAGCAGTGGGACTAGCGGGAGATGGTCGGGAGAGACCCAGTACTTC. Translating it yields CASSGTSGRWSGETQYF.

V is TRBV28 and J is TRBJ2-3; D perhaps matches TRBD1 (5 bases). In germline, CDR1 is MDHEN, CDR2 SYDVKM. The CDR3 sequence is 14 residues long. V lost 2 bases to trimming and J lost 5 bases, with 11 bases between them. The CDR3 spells CASSLPPGIDTQYF. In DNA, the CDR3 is TGTGCCAGCAGTTTACCTCCAGGGATAGATACGCAGTATTTT.